Each of the 20 T cell receptor beta chains below was sequenced from the same sample in a study of blood T cells in healthy people across ages. For the second PCR, which ran for about 6 to 11 cycles, a sample-barcoded 5' primer and a J-beta primer mix were used. MiXCR, applied by TCRdb to the 5' RACE reads, yields one record per CDR3 protein. This sample has approximately 320,000 distinct CDR3 sequences; less than 30% occur once, and the top ten carry approximately 29%. Material for sequencing was blood. The receptors shown here come from a woman aged 70-85 years in good health.

This clonotype has a handful of counts. The germline gene is not matched at one end of the junction; a read error may be the cause. CDR3 nucleotides: TGTGCCAGCTCAGCCTCGGAAGGAGGGGGAGGAGGGACCCAGTACTTT. Protein product: CASSASEGGGGGTQYF. J is TRBJ2-5 and V is TRBV18; D may correspond to TRBD1 or TRBD2 (6 bases each). Germline-derived CDR1 and CDR2 are KGHSH and LQKENI. This CDR3 has 16 residues.

The genes are TRBV9 and TRBJ2-3; D gene unclear. The CDR3 contains 16 residues. Germline-derived CDR1 and CDR2 are SGDLS and YYNGEE. Between the trimmed V and J ends, which lost 2 bases and 3 bases, there was a span of 16 bases. In nucleotides, the CDR3 is TGTGCCAGCAGCGTTCAAATGATCATCAATACAGATACGCAGTATTTT. Protein sequence: CASSVQMIINTDTQYF. Based on the CDR3 plus reference TRBV9 and TRBJ2-3, the full variable domain is DSGVTQTPKHLITATGQRVTLRCSPRSGDLSVYWYQQSLDQGLQFLIQYYNGEERAKGNILERFSAQQFPDLHSELNLSSLELGDSALYFCASSVQMIINTDTQYFGPGTRLTVL.

The sample holds a few counts of this clonotype. V is TRBV11-2 and J is TRBJ2-7, with D possibly being TRBD2 (5 bases). The CDR3 has 16 amino acids. Germline V gene lookup returns CDR1 SGHAT and CDR2 FQNNGV. V was cut by 1 base and J by 6 bases, with 19 bases left in between. The CDR3 spells CASSLAPTLRVSEQYF. CDR3 in DNA: TGTGCCAGCAGCTTAGCGCCAACGTTGAGGGTTAGCGAGCAGTACTTC.

The CDR3, as DNA: TGCAGTGCTAGATCGGGACAGGCAGACGGGAACACTGAAGCTTTCTTT. Its protein is CSARSGQADGNTEAFF. The rearrangement joins TRBV20-1 to TRBJ1-1, with 8 bases fitting TRBD1. This CDR3 contains 16 residues. The ends lost 2 bases at V and 1 base at J; junction bases unmatched: 9. Germline V CDR1 and CDR2: DFQATT, SNEGSKA (reference sequence).

In this sample, this clonotype turned up a few times. This rearrangement joins TRBV12-3 or TRBV12-4 to TRBJ2-7, with TRBD2 matching over 8 bases. This CDR3 has 13 residues. The V gene end was trimmed by 7 bases and the J gene end by 3 bases; junction bases not matched to a gene: 5. The CDR3 reads CASIPAGGYEQYF. DNA for the CDR3: TGTGCCAGCATACCGGCGGGAGGCTACGAGCAGTACTTC.

The rearrangement uses TRBV29-1 and TRBJ1-1; D perhaps matches TRBD1 (6 bases). Germline values: CDR1 SQVTM, CDR2 ANQGSEA. The CDR3 runs to 14 residues. V lost 1 base and J 5 bases, leaving 14 bases between the germline ends. CDR3 loop: CSVEVRGRDTEAFF. In DNA form, the CDR3 reads TGCAGCGTTGAAGTGCGGGGGCGCGATACTGAAGCTTTCTTT. Based on the CDR3 plus reference TRBV29-1 and TRBJ1-1, the full variable domain is SAVISQKPSRDICQRGTSLTIQCQVDSQVTMMFWYRQQPGQSLTLIATANQGSEATYESGFVIDKFPISRPNLTFSTLTVSNMSPEDSSIYLCSVEVRGRDTEAFFGQGTRLTVV.

This clonotype was counted only a few times. The V call is TRBV4-1, the J call TRBJ1-5, with 7 positions matching TRBD1. The J segment lost 6 bases and the V segment lost 3 bases, leaving 8 bases of the junction unmatched. The CDR3 contains 15 residues. Germline loops: CDR1 MGHRA, CDR2 YSYEKL. CDR3 bases: TGCGCCAGCAGCCACTCGGGACAGAAAGCTCAGCCCCAGCATTTT. It encodes CASSHSGQKAQPQHF.

This clonotype was found a few times. CDR3 in DNA: TGCGCCAGCAGCTTGGGAGGGTCCAGCTCCTACAATGAGCAGTTCTTC. It is translated as CASSLGGSSSYNEQFF. The rearrangement joins TRBV5-1 to TRBJ2-1; the D gene is possibly TRBD2 (5 bases). The germline CDR1 and CDR2 sequences are SGHRS and YFSETQ. The CDR3 runs 16 residues. The ends were cut back, 0 bases at V and 0 bases at J, with 10 bases in the middle.

Many counts were recorded for this clonotype. This chain links TRBV7-8 with TRBJ2-7; D is possibly TRBD2 (5 bases). Germline V gene data show CDR1 as SGHVS and CDR2 as FQNEAQ. Trimming stripped 1 base from V and 5 bases from J, with 12 bases between. The CDR3 is 14 amino acids. The CDR3 coding sequence is TGTGCCAGCAGCTTAGACCTAGCTAGGCACGAGCAGTACTTC. Amino acid sequence: CASSLDLARHEQYF.

The chain joins TRBV7-6 to TRBJ2-7, with TRBD2 matching 8 bases. Germline CDR1 reads SGHVS; CDR2 reads FNYEAQ. The CDR3 contains 15 residues. V dropped 1 base and J dropped 3; count of bases not matched to a gene: 5. The CDR3 sequence: CASSLEAGDIYEQYF. CDR3 coding DNA: TGTGCCAGCAGCTTAGAAGCGGGAGATATCTACGAGCAGTACTTC.

The chain carries TRBV7-8 and TRBJ2-5, with 11 bases identical to TRBD2. This CDR3 region has 16 residues. After removal of 5 bases from V and 2 bases from J, the junction contained 7 bases not matched to a gene. CDR1 is SGHVS, CDR2 FQNEAQ, per germline. This CDR3 is CASSELAGVWQETQYF. In DNA form, the CDR3 reads TGTGCCAGCAGCGAACTAGCGGGAGTTTGGCAAGAGACCCAGTACTTC.

This chain links TRBV10-1 with TRBJ2-3; D might be TRBD2 (5 bases). This CDR3 comprises 15 residues. V was pared by 3 bases and J by 2 bases, with 12 bases between. Germline CDR1 is WNHNN and CDR2 is SYGVQD (reference sequence). The CDR3 sequence: CASSEVRGITDTQYF. The CDR3 nucleotides read TGCGCCAGCAGTGAAGTTCGGGGAATCACAGATACGCAGTATTTT.

The rearrangement links TRBV6-4 to TRBJ2-6, with 10 bases aligning to TRBD1. Germline V gene data show CDR1 as MRHNA and CDR2 as SNTAGT. CDR3 size: 17 residues. Trimming took 5 bases from V and 0 from J; bases not matched to a gene: 4. CDR3 DNA: TGTGCCAGCAGTTCCGGGACAGGGGACTCTGGGGCCAACGTCCTGACTTTC. This translates into CASSSGTGDSGANVLTF.

CDR3 loop: CASATGTYGTDTQYF. The CDR3 region has the DNA TGCGCCAGCGCGACCGGGACTTATGGCACAGATACGCAGTATTTT. J is TRBJ2-3 and V is TRBV5-1; a possible D gene is TRBD2 (6 bases). Trimming pared 7 bases from V and 1 base from J, leaving 16 bases between. CDR3 size: 15 residues. Germline loops: CDR1 SGHRS, CDR2 YFSETQ. Supplemented by reference TRBV5-1 and TRBJ2-3, the full variable domain reads KAGVTQTPRYLIKTRGQQVTLSCSPISGHRSVSWYQQTPGQGLQFLFEYFSETQRNKGNFPGRFSGRQFSNSRSEMNVSTLELGDSALYLCASATGTYGTDTQYFGPGTRLTVL.

This clonotype was observed a few times. The chain combines TRBV25-1 with TRBJ1-4; 10 positions agree with TRBD1. V lost 3 bases and J lost 6; bases outside the gene matches: 10. The germline gives CDR1 MGHDK, CDR2 SYGVNS. This CDR3 spans 17 amino acids. CDR3 sequence: CASSDQLAGTGDEKLFF. CDR3 in DNA: TGTGCCAGCAGTGACCAACTCGCCGGGACAGGGGATGAAAAACTGTTTTTT.

This clonotype has more than one count but fewer than ten. The chain combines TRBV7-2 with TRBJ2-5, with 7 bases matching TRBD2. There are 15 residues in the CDR3. The V gene's germline CDR1 is SGHTA and CDR2 FQGNSA. V dropped 1 base and J dropped 5; count of bases not matched to a gene: 7. The CDR3 here is CASSLGIGRLETQYF. The CDR3 bases are TGTGCCAGCAGCTTAGGGATCGGGAGGCTGGAGACCCAGTACTTC. The full variable domain, rest sourced from reference TRBV7-2 and TRBJ2-5, is GAGVSQSPSNKVTEKGKDVELRCDPISGHTALYWYRQSLGQGLEFLIYFQGNSAPDKSGLPSDRFSAERTGGSVSTLTIQRTQQEDSAVYLCASSLGIGRLETQYFGPGTRLLVL.

This clonotype appeared once. The chain is built from TRBV11-3 and TRBJ2-5; 9 bases align to TRBD2. From germline, CDR1 is SGHNT and CDR2 YENEEA. The CDR3 covers 15 residues. V lost 1 base and J lost 5; bases outside the gene matches: 5. The CDR3 sequence: CASSLGLAVGETQYF. The CDR3 DNA reads as TGTGCCAGCAGCTTAGGACTAGCGGTGGGGGAGACCCAGTACTTC.

A few counts support this clonotype. The CDR3 spells CASSRIPKETQYF. CDR3 DNA sequence: TGCGCCAGCAGCCGGATCCCCAAAGAGACCCAGTACTTC. This chain connects TRBV4-3 to TRBJ2-5; no clear D gene. From germline, CDR1 is LGHNA and CDR2 YSLEER. The CDR3 is 13 residues long. The V and J ends lost 4 bases and 3 bases respectively, with 9 bases between them.

The sample holds many counts of this clonotype. This sequence joins TRBV9 and TRBJ2-5; TRBD1 agrees at 7 bases. CDR3 length: 16 amino acids. Trimming at V came to 0 bases and at J to 2 bases, leaving 7 bases not matched to a gene. Germline V gene sequence: CDR1 SGDLS, CDR2 YYNGEE. The DNA for the CDR3 is TGTGCCAGCAGCGTAGGAGGGGGCCAGGGGCAAGAGACCCAGTACTTC. Protein sequence: CASSVGGGQGQETQYF.

This clonotype was seen many times. The chain links TRBV6-5 to TRBJ2-5; 7 bases map to TRBD2. CDR3 length: 14 amino acids. Germline V gene data show CDR1 as MNHEY and CDR2 as SVGAGI. The trim removed 0 bases at V and 5 bases at J, leaving 3 bases unmatched. The CDR3 DNA reads as TGTGCCAGCAGTTACTCGGGAGGGAGCGAGACCCAGTACTTC. Its translation: CASSYSGGSETQYF.